This T cell receptor (beta chain) comes out of a study of OX40 agonist ivuxolimab in advanced cancers. Across the whole study: Enrollees could have had prior anti-PD-1, anti-PD-L1 or anti-CTLA-4 therapy, which more than 30% had received.

Study conclusions and caveats: Low normalized T-cell clonal expansion also characterized some of the nonresponders.

With 7 bases removed from V and 8 bases from J, the gap between germline ends came to 14 bases. Per germline, CDR1 SNHLY and CDR2 FYNNEI. The CDR3 covers 12 residues. A few counts support this clone. What it binds is unknown. Sequencing used immunoSEQ multiplex PCR; TCRdb keeps in-frame clones, though not all of them. The sample consists of about 27,000 clones, about 83% of them appearing once. This chain connects TRBV2 to TRBJ1-2; the D gene is possibly TRBD1 (5 bases). The sequencing here drew on CD4+ or CD8+ T cells sorted from blood, taken in a trial of the OX40 agonist ivuxolimab. The sequence derives from an adult with an advanced solid tumor such as melanoma, head and neck, liver or kidney cancer. CDR3 sequence: CASTGGGIGYTF. CDR3 bases: TGTGCCAGCACGGGGGGAGGGATCGGCTACACCTTC.